This TCR beta chain came from a study of T cell responses to AZD1222 COVID-19 vaccine. Study-wide background: The study pooled second doses at about 4 or about 12 weeks.

Turning to this clone: Antigen unknown.

Method: immunoSEQ multiplex PCR; TCRdb's copy keeps in-frame clones and lacks some. Of 90,000 to 130,000 clones listed, about nine tenths are singletons. Germline assignment: CDR1 SGHDN and CDR2 FVKESK. Trimming pared 0 bases from V and 2 bases from J, leaving 5 bases between. The CDR3 covers 13 residues. General study findings and limits: Mapped onto spike, vaccine-associated CD4 TCRs spanned it and were dominant at 160-218 and 743-854. Unmutated variant regions reportedly attract nearly half of all spike-specific TCRs. Females outnumbered males among donors, who were mostly white British; clonal diversity was possibly underestimated.

This sequence originates from an adult in good health. The chain joins TRBV14 to TRBJ2-7; D unclear. This sample comprised peripheral blood, obtained on day 0 of AZD1222 vaccination. The CDR3 DNA follows: TGTGCCAGCAGCCAAGACGTGACCTACGAGCAGTACTTC. Translating it yields CASSQDVTYEQYF.